These 12 T cell receptor beta chains came from one sample sequenced in a study of cytomegalovirus exposure and HLA in healthy donors. Amplification used 60 Vbeta primers and 13 Jbeta primers. Libraries were prepared by immunoSEQ multiplex PCR; TCRdb keeps only in-frame clonotypes and omits some of them. The sample records 100,000 to 150,000 clones, roughly 73% being singletons. The sequencing input was PBMCs. The receptor source for this set is a man aged 55-75 years in good health and CMV-seropositive.

This chain connects TRBV9 to TRBJ1-1; 10 positions match TRBD1. Germline CDR1 is SGDLS and CDR2 is YYNGEE. The CDR3 loop spans 16 amino acids. V was clipped by 0 bases and J by 0 bases; unmatched bases: 2. As DNA, the CDR3 is TGTGCCAGCAGCGTAGGGACAGGGGGTTTGAACACTGAAGCTTTCTTT. It translates to CASSVGTGGLNTEAFF. The whole variable domain, remainder taken from reference TRBV9 and TRBJ1-1, is DSGVTQTPKHLITATGQRVTLRCSPRSGDLSVYWYQQSLDQGLQFLIQYYNGEERAKGNILERFSAQQFPDLHSELNLSSLELGDSALYFCASSVGTGGLNTEAFFGQGTRLTVV.

The chain has TRBV5-1 and TRBJ2-5, with D hard to call. The CDR3 spans 13 residues. The germline V gene has CDR1 SGHRS and CDR2 YFSETQ. Trimming cost V 6 bases and J 8 bases, with 17 bases left between them. The CDR3 nucleotides read TGCGCCAGCAAACCAGGAACCGAAGGAACCCAGTACTTC. Amino acid sequence: CASKPGTEGTQYF.

In its sample, this clone was seen many times. The chain uses TRBV10-1 and TRBJ1-1; 10 bases map to TRBD1. Germline V gives CDR1 WNHNN, CDR2 SYGVQD (reference sequence). The CDR3 extends over 17 amino acids. The trim removed 6 bases at V and 5 bases at J, leaving 15 bases unmatched. CDR3 amino acids: CASSSNRDRGKRTEAFF. CDR3 nucleotides: TGCGCCAGCAGCAGTAACCGGGACAGGGGAAAACGGACTGAAGCTTTCTTT.

The CDR3 sequence: CASSARGGAGSSTDTQYF. The CDR3 nucleotides are TGTGCCAGCAGTGCTCGCGGGGGAGCGGGGTCTAGCACAGATACGCAGTATTTT. The chain joins TRBV2 to TRBJ2-3, with TRBD2 matching over 7 bases. The CDR3 runs to 18 residues. CDR1 and CDR2 from the germline V gene are SNHLY and FYNNEI. V gave up 4 bases and J gave up 0 bases; unmatched junction bases: 13.

The rearrangement links TRBV5-1 to TRBJ2-3; D not resolved. Trimming removed 2 bases from V and 0 bases from J, with 7 bases in between. Germline CDR1 and CDR2: SGHRS and YFSETQ. The CDR3 contains 14 residues. CDR3 protein: CASSLLSSTDTQYF. CDR3 coding DNA: TGCGCCAGCAGCTTACTAAGTAGCACAGATACGCAGTATTTT.

The chain combines TRBV5-1 with TRBJ1-6; 7 bases map to TRBD1. Germline V lookup: CDR1 SGHRS, CDR2 YFSETQ. Trimming cost V 4 bases and J 7 bases; bases outside gene matches: 8. This CDR3 region has 15 residues. CDR3 nucleotide sequence: TGCGCCAGCAGCATCTATGACAGGGAGAATTCACCCCTCCACTTT. It yields the protein CASSIYDRENSPLHF.

The rearrangement links TRBV28 to TRBJ2-6, with D possibly matching TRBD1 (6 bases). Germline CDR1 reads MDHEN; CDR2 reads SYDVKM. The CDR3 length is 14 residues. Trimming stripped 6 bases from V and 4 bases from J, with 10 bases between. DNA for the CDR3: TGTGCCAGCAGAAGCACAGGGGGGGCCAACGTCCTGACTTTC. Encoded protein: CASRSTGGANVLTF.

The chain recombines TRBV10-3 with TRBJ1-6; D not resolved. CDR1 ENHRY and CDR2 SYGVKD come from the germline V gene. V shed 0 bases and J shed 9 bases, with 9 bases lying between them. The CDR3 is made up of 14 amino acids. CDR3 DNA sequence: TGTGCCATCAGTGAGTCGACGGGAACTTCACCCCTCCACTTT. This encodes CAISESTGTSPLHF.

The V and J genes are TRBV18 and TRBJ1-3; no firm D call. The CDR3 contains 14 residues. Trimming left V 3 bases short and J 2 bases short, with 8 bases between. In germline, CDR1 is KGHSH, CDR2 LQKENI. The CDR3 spells CASSPYGAGNTIYF. CDR3 coding DNA: TGTGCCAGCTCACCGTACGGGGCTGGAAACACCATATATTTT.

This chain links TRBV7-2 with TRBJ2-3; TRBD2 matches at 8 bases. Germline V gene lookup returns CDR1 SGHTA and CDR2 FQGNSA. The CDR3 is 14 residues long. The trim removed 5 bases at V and 3 bases at J, leaving 4 bases unmatched. The DNA for the CDR3 is TGTGCCAGCAGCGACGGGGGGGGGACAGATACGCAGTATTTT. It yields the protein CASSDGGGTDTQYF.

The CDR3 coding sequence is TGTGCCAGCAGTTACGACAGAAGCAATCAGCCCCAGCATTTT. Its protein is CASSYDRSNQPQHF. V gene TRBV7-2 combines with J gene TRBJ1-5, with D tentatively TRBD1 (5 bases). V gave up 6 bases and J gave up 1 base, with 10 bases separating them. CDR3 length: 14 amino acids. The germline V gene encodes CDR1 SGHTA and CDR2 FQGNSA.

This sequence joins TRBV19 and TRBJ2-7, with TRBD1 matching 8 bases. The CDR3 is made up of 15 amino acids. The germline gives CDR1 LNHDA, CDR2 SQIVND (reference sequence). J gave up 0 bases and V 5 bases, and 6 bases lay outside the gene matches. CDR3 sequence reads: CASSAQGGLSYEQYF. CDR3 in DNA: TGTGCCAGTAGTGCACAGGGGGGCCTCTCCTACGAGCAGTACTTC.